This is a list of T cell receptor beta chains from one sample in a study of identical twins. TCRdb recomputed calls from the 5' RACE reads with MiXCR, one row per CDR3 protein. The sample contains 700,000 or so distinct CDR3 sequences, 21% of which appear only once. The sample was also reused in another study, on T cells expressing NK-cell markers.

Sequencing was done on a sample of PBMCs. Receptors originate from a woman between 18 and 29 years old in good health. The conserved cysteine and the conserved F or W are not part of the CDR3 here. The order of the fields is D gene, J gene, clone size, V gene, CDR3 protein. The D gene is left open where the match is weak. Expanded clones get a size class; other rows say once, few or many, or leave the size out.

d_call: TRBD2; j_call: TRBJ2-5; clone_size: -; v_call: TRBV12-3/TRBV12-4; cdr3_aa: ASSPTSGEQETQY
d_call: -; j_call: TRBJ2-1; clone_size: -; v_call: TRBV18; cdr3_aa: ASSHRDSEQF
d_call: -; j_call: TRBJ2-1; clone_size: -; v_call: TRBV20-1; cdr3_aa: SARMGLASYNEQF
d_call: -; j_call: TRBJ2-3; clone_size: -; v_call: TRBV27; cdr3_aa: ASSSPDGTDTQY
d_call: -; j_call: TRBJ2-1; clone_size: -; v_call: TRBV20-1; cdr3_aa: SATKPSGSYNEQF
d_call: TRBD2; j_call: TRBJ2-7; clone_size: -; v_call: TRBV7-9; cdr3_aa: ASSSPTSGAGEQY
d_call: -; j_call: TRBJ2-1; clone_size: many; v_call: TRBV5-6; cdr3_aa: ASRWGTADEQF
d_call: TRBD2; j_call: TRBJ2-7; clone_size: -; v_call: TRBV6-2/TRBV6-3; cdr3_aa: ASRPPLAAGHEQY
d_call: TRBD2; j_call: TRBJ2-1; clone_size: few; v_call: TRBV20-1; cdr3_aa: SASRREVGNEQF
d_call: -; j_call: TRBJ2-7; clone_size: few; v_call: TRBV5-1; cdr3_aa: ASSLEGVRGRLYEQY
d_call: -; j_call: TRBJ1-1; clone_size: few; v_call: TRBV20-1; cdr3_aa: SASGGSEAF
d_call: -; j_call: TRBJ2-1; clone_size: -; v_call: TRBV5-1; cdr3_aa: ASTEGLGEQF
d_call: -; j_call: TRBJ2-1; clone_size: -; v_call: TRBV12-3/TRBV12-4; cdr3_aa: ASSLDRISSPSGGPKQF
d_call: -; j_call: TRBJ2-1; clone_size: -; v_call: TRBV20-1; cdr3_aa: SAGVDEQF
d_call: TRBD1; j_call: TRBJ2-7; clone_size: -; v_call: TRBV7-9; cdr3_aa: ASSPRRQGRTYEQY
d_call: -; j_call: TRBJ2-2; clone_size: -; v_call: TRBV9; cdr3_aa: ASKGRDGELF
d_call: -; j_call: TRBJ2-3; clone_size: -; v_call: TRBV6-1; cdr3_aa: ASGERPTDTQY
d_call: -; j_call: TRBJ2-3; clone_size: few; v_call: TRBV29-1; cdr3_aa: SVEKGLDTDTQY
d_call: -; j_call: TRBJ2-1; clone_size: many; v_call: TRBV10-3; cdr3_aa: AIRRDTNNEQF
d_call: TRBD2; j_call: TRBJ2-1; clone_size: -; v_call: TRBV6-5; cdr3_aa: ASSYSGSEQF
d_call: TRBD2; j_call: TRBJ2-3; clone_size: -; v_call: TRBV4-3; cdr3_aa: ASSHPGGASGSVGTDTQY
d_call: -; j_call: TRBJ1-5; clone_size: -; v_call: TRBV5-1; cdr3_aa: ASSLGDGVSNQPQH
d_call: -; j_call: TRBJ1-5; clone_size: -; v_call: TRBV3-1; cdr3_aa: ASSQEGHQPQH
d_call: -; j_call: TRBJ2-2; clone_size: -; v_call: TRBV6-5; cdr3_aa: ASSYGRGLGYTGELF
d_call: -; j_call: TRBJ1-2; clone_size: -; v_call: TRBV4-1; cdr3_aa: ASSQEFGVAYGYT
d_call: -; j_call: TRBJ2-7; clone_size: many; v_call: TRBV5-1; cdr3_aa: ASSLEDFHEQY
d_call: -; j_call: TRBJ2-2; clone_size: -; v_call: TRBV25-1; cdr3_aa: ASSRKGLLNTGELF
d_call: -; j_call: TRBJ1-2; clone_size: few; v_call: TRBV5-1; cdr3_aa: ASSLVQEAIYGYT
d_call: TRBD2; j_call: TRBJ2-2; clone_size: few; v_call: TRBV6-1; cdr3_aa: ASSESGGGTGELF
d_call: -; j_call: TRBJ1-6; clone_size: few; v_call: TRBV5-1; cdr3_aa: ASSSGASRSPLH
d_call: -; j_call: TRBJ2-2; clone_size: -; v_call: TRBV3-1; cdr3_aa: ASSHLGQLAGELF
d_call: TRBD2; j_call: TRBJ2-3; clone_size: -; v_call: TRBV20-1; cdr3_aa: SAGTGTSWY
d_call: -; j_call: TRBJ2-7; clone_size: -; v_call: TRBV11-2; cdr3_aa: ASTRTQSYEQY
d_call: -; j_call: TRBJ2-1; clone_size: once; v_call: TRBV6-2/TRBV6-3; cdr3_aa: ASTDPPAYSYNEQF
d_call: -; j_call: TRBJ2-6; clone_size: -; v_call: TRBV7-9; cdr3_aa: ASSPGFPGANVLT
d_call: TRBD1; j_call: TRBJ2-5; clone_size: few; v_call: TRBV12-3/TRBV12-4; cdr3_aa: ASSSQGTEGDTQY
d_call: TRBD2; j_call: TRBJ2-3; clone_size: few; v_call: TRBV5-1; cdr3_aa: ASTPFTSGGTDTQY
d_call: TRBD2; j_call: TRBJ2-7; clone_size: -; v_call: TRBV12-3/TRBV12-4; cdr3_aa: ASSLRTSGGSLLLSYEQY
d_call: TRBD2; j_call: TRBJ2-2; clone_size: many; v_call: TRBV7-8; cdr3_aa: ASSSPHGASGRVTGELF
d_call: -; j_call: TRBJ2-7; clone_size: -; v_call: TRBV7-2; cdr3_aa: ASSLGAWEQY
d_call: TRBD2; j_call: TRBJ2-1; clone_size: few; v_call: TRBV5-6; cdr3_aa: ASSGTSGRLNEQF
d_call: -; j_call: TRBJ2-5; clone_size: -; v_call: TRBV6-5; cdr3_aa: ASSYSRRQETQY